The 6 T cell receptor beta chains listed next were all sequenced from one sample in a study of early T cells in non-severe SARS-CoV-2 infection. TCRdb redid the calling of the 5' RACE reads with MiXCR, one entry per CDR3 protein. The table shows roughly 41,000 distinct CDR3 sequences, with under 6.5% occurring only once. The sample consisted of whole blood. These receptor sequences come from an adult who was a healthcare worker with PCR-confirmed SARS-CoV-2 infection or an uninfected control (not recorded which).

This clonotype came up many times. This rearrangement joins TRBV15 to TRBJ2-1; TRBD1 agrees at 12 bases. Per the germline V gene, CDR1 is LNHNV and CDR2 is YYDKDF (reference sequence). The V segment lost 1 base and the J segment 7 bases; nucleotides outside the gene matches: 5. The CDR3 has 16 residues. The CDR3 nucleotides are TGTGCCACCAGCAGAGCCGGGACAGGGGGCTCGAATGAGCAGTTCTTC. This sequence encodes CATSRAGTGGSNEQFF.

In this sample, this clonotype turned up many times. This sequence joins TRBV20-1 and TRBJ2-2, with D uncertain. This CDR3 comprises 12 residues. Germline CDR1 is DFQATT and CDR2 is SNEGSKA (reference sequence). Deletions cut 6 bases from V and 0 bases from J, with 5 bases between. The CDR3 region has the DNA TGCAGTGCGGCATCGAACACCGGGGAGCTGTTTTTT. This codes for CSAASNTGELFF.

This clonotype was seen at least ten times. The gene calls are TRBV6-5 and TRBJ2-7; TRBD2 aligns across 8 bases. The CDR3 runs to 15 residues. V shed 4 bases and J 4 bases; nucleotides not matched to a gene: 9. Germline-derived CDR1 and CDR2 are MNHEY and SVGAGI. The CDR3 DNA sequence: TGTGCCAGCAGTTCCCCGGAAAGCGGGAGATACGAGCAGTACTTC. Protein product: CASSSPESGRYEQYF.

There are many counts of this clonotype. This rearrangement joins TRBV10-3 to TRBJ2-7, with TRBD1 matching over 9 bases. The CDR3 contains 15 residues. The germline V gene encodes CDR1 ENHRY and CDR2 SYGVKD. The ends lost 6 bases at V and 0 bases at J; junction bases unmatched: 6. The CDR3 nucleotides are TGTGCCATCAGGTCCACAGGGGGCACCTCCTACGAGCAGTACTTC. Translation gives CAIRSTGGTSYEQYF.

This clonotype was seen many times. The gene calls are TRBV7-8 and TRBJ2-7; the D gene is possibly TRBD2 (6 bases). Germline CDR1 SGHVS, CDR2 FQNEAQ. The length of the CDR3 is 15 residues. Trimming cost V 1 base and J 2 bases, with 12 bases left between them. For the CDR3, the DNA is TGTGCCAGCAGCTTAGGGTGGGGACTTGCCTACGAGCAGTACTTC. Encoded protein: CASSLGWGLAYEQYF.

This clonotype was found many times. At one boundary the junction diverges from the germline segment, which might be a read error. V usage is TRBV2 and J usage is TRBJ2-1, with D tentatively TRBD2 (6 bases). The CDR3 extends over 12 amino acids. The germline CDR1 and CDR2 sequences are SNHLY and FYNNEI. The CDR3 reads CASSRGLNEQFF. In DNA form, the CDR3 reads TGTGCGAGCAGTCGGGGGTTGAATGAGCAGTTCTTC.